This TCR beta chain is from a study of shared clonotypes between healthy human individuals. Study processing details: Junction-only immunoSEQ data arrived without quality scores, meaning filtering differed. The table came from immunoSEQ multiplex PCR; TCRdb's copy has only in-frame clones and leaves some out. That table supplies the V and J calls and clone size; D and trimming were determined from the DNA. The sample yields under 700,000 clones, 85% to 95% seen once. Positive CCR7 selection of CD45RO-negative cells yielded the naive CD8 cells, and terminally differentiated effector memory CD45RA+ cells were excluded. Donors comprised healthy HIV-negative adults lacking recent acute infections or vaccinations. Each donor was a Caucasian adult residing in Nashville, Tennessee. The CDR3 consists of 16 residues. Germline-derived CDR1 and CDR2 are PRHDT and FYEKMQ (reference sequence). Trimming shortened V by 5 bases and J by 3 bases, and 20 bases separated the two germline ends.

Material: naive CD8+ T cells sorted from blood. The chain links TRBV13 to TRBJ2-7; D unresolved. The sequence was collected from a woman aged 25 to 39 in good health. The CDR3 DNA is TGTGCCAGCAGCCTCTCCGGACCGATGACGGGCTACGAGCAGTACTTC. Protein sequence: CASSLSGPMTGYEQYF.